One sample yielded the 26 T cell receptor beta chains listed below, sequenced in a study of blood T cell repertoires in COVID-19. Sequencing was performed with immunoSEQ multiplex PCR; in TCRdb, only in-frame clones are kept and a portion is missing. The profile shows 200,000 or so clones, approximately 84% of them singletons. The sample was peripheral blood. Receptors originate from a man between 35 and 55 years old with active or convalescent COVID-19.

The chain joins TRBV9 to TRBJ1-1; the D gene is possibly TRBD1 (6 bases). The CDR3 has 15 residues. Germline lookup yields CDR1 SGDLS and CDR2 YYNGEE. The germline V and J ends were trimmed by 5 bases and 0 bases, with 14 bases remaining between them. CDR3 sequence (DNA): TGTGCCAGCAGAGATAAGGACAGCTTGAACACTGAAGCTTTCTTT. Translated, it gives CASRDKDSLNTEAFF.

This clone was seen only a few times. The chain employs TRBV12-5 and TRBJ2-7; 10 bases match TRBD1. Germline V gene lookup returns CDR1 LGHNT and CDR2 FRNRAP. V lost 5 bases and J lost 4; bases outside the gene matches: 8. This CDR3 has 15 amino acids. This CDR3 reads CASGPFRDRGYEQYF. Here the CDR3 DNA reads TGTGCTAGTGGTCCCTTCCGGGACAGGGGATACGAGCAGTACTTC.

The V call is TRBV2, the J call TRBJ1-2, with D unclear. CDR3 length: 13 amino acids. Trimming took 3 bases from V and 6 from J, leaving 11 bases between them. The germline gives CDR1 SNHLY, CDR2 FYNNEI. This CDR3 is CASSDARSNGYTF. CDR3 in DNA: TGTGCCAGCAGTGATGCCAGGTCGAATGGCTACACCTTC.

The chain is built from TRBV14 and TRBJ1-3, with D tentatively TRBD1 (5 bases). This CDR3 is 14 amino acids long. Looked up from germline, CDR1 is SGHDN and CDR2 is FVKESK. V lost 1 base and J 4 bases, leaving 8 bases between the germline ends. CDR3: CASSQVGAGNTIYF. The CDR3 nucleotides read TGTGCCAGCAGCCAAGTTGGGGCCGGAAACACCATATATTTT.

The chain has TRBV7-8 and TRBJ2-3, with 8 positions matching TRBD2. The CDR3 totals 18 residues. Germline trimming cut 5 bases from V and 1 base from J; bases unmatched to any gene: 14. From germline, CDR1 is SGHVS and CDR2 FQNEAQ. CDR3 residues: CASSPPRDLAGRTDTQYF. CDR3 nucleotide sequence: TGTGCCAGCAGCCCCCCGAGGGACCTAGCGGGTCGCACAGATACGCAGTATTTT. Based on the CDR3 plus reference TRBV7-8 and TRBJ2-3, the full variable domain is GAGVSQSPRYKVAKRGQDVALRCDPISGHVSLFWYQQALGQGPEFLTYFQNEAQLDKSGLPSDRFFAERPEGSVSTLKIQRTQQEDSAVYLCASSPPRDLAGRTDTQYFGPGTRLTVL.

The V gene is TRBV27, the J gene TRBJ2-5; maybe TRBD1 (6 bases). V was pared by 5 bases and J by 0 bases, with 10 bases between. The germline V gene has CDR1 MNHEY and CDR2 SMNVEV (reference sequence). The CDR3 sequence is 14 residues long. The chain's CDR3 is CASSTRDNQETQYF. In DNA form, the CDR3 reads TGTGCCAGCAGTACCCGGGACAACCAAGAGACCCAGTACTTC.

The chain uses TRBV27 and TRBJ2-7; TRBD2 agrees at 14 bases. CDR1 is MNHEY, CDR2 SMNVEV, per germline (reference sequence). The CDR3 runs to 17 residues. Unmatched junction bases numbered 11, after V lost 10 bases and J lost 0 bases. In DNA, the CDR3 is TGTGCCATCCCGAGAGGACTAGCGGGGGGCCCCTCCTACGAGCAGTACTTC. The encoded protein is CAIPRGLAGGPSYEQYF.

J is TRBJ2-1 and V is TRBV3-1 (or the pseudogene TRBV3-2); D might be TRBD2 (6 bases). The V end was cut by 2 bases, the J end by 3 bases, with 8 bases between. Germline loops: CDR1 LGHDT, CDR2 YNNKEL (reference sequence). This CDR3 is 14 amino acids long. DNA for the CDR3: TGTGCCAGCAGCCAAAGGGACTTCTACAATGAGCAGTTCTTC. Its protein product is CASSQRDFYNEQFF.

This clone was observed a few times. A read error may account for a junction end that differs from germline. The chain joins TRBV11-1 to TRBJ1-1, with 9 nucleotides matching TRBD1. Looked up from germline, CDR1 is SGHAT and CDR2 is FQDESV (reference sequence). This CDR3 region has 16 residues. The CDR3, as DNA: TGTGCCAGCACCTTAACAGGGGGCGAAAGAGCCACTGAAGCTTTCTTT. Translating it yields CASTLTGGERATEAFF.

The chain uses TRBV28 and TRBJ1-3; the match to TRBD1 covers 7 bases. Trimming at V came to 5 bases and at J to 4 bases, leaving 8 bases not matched to a gene. Germline values: CDR1 MDHEN, CDR2 SYDVKM. The CDR3 runs 15 residues. CDR3 nucleotides: TGTGCCAGCAGTCTCGGGACAGCGGCCGGAAACACCATATATTTT. It translates to CASSLGTAAGNTIYF.

This chain connects TRBV12-5 to TRBJ2-5, with D perhaps matching TRBD1 (5 bases). The CDR3 runs to 15 residues. The V and J ends lost 4 bases and 5 bases respectively, with 17 bases between them. Germline V gene lookup returns CDR1 LGHNT and CDR2 FRNRAP. CDR3 DNA sequence: TGTGCTAGTGGTTCGCCTCAGGGAATCGGGGAGACCCAGTACTTC. The encoded protein is CASGSPQGIGETQYF.

The rearrangement joins TRBV10-3 to TRBJ2-7; D is possibly TRBD1 (7 bases). V lost 4 bases, J lost 0 bases, and 10 bases lay in between. This CDR3 comprises 14 residues. The germline V gene has CDR1 ENHRY and CDR2 SYGVKD. The CDR3 region has the DNA TGTGCCATCAGTGGGAGGGACAGCTCCTACGAGCAGTACTTC. Residues: CAISGRDSSYEQYF.

The chain carries TRBV6-6 and TRBJ1-5; 8 nucleotides line up with TRBD1. Germline V CDR1 and CDR2: MNHNY, SVGAGI (reference sequence). V lost 5 bases to trimming and J lost 4 bases; unmatched junction nucleotides: 1. CDR3 size: 13 residues. CDR3 sequence reads: CASSHRGNQPQHF. Written as DNA, the CDR3 is TGTGCCAGCAGTCACAGGGGGAATCAGCCCCAGCATTTT.

This rearrangement joins TRBV27 to TRBJ2-7; a weak D match, TRBD1 (5 bases). The CDR3 covers 15 residues. V lost 6 bases and J lost 3, with 18 bases in between. CDR1 MNHEY and CDR2 SMNVEV come from the germline V gene (reference sequence). The CDR3 DNA is TGTGCCAGCAGAACGACGCAGGGTATTGTCTACGAGCAGTACTTC. This sequence encodes CASRTTQGIVYEQYF.

The rearrangement uses TRBV7-3 and TRBJ2-1, with 10 bases lining up with TRBD2. V was clipped by 5 bases and J by 5 bases; unmatched bases: 9. There are 16 residues in the CDR3. Germline lookup yields CDR1 SGHTA and CDR2 FQGTGA. CDR3 in DNA: TGTGCCAGCAGCAACATAGCGGGGGGCGCCGACAATGAGCAGTTCTTC. This codes for CASSNIAGGADNEQFF. The full variable domain, its missing parts supplied by reference TRBV7-3 and TRBJ2-1, is GAGVSQTPSNKVTEKGKYVELRCDPISGHTALYWYRQSLGQGPEFLIYFQGTGAADDSGLPNDRFFAVRPEGSVSTLKIQRTERGDSAVYLCASSNIAGGADNEQFFGPGTRLTVL.

The chain is built from TRBV19 and TRBJ2-7; 9 bases are a match to TRBD1. J was trimmed by 7 bases and V by 5 bases; bases with no gene match: 15. The germline V gene encodes CDR1 LNHDA and CDR2 SQIVND (reference sequence). This CDR3 is 16 amino acids long. The CDR3: CASSFRGQGLTREQYF. For the CDR3, the DNA is TGTGCCAGTAGTTTCCGGGGACAGGGACTTACAAGGGAGCAGTACTTC.

The genes are TRBV28 and TRBJ1-4, with TRBD1 matching over 12 bases. The CDR3 is 17 residues long. Germline V CDR1 and CDR2: MDHEN, SYDVKM. J was trimmed by 5 bases and V by 6 bases; bases with no gene match: 10. In nucleotides, the CDR3 is TGTGCCAGCAGCCGTGGGGGACAGGGGGCGATGAATGAAAAACTGTTTTTT. It codes for CASSRGGQGAMNEKLFF.

The V and J genes are TRBV27 and TRBJ1-5; maybe TRBD1 (6 bases). The CDR3 covers 14 residues. With 3 bases removed from V and 6 bases from J, the gap between germline ends came to 12 bases. Germline V gives CDR1 MNHEY, CDR2 SMNVEV (reference sequence). CDR3 sequence: CASSFTGRGQPQHF. For the CDR3, the DNA is TGTGCCAGCAGTTTTACAGGGAGGGGTCAGCCCCAGCATTTT.

The chain employs TRBV5-1 and TRBJ2-7; the match to TRBD2 covers 8 bases. The CDR3 contains 14 residues. In germline, CDR1 is SGHRS, CDR2 YFSETQ. V was pared by 2 bases and J by 5 bases, with 6 bases of the junction left unmatched. The CDR3: CASSLAGVSNEQYF. The CDR3 region has the DNA TGCGCCAGCAGCTTAGCGGGAGTTTCCAACGAGCAGTACTTC.

CDR3 region: CASSPQKPSGGYTF. The CDR3 DNA reads TGTGCCAGCTCACCACAAAAACCTAGTGGTGGCTACACCTTC. This chain joins TRBV18 and TRBJ1-2; D is unresolved. The CDR3 totals 14 residues. With 1 base removed from V and 7 bases from J, the gap between germline ends came to 13 bases. CDR1 KGHSH and CDR2 LQKENI come from the germline V gene.

The chain recombines TRBV27 with TRBJ2-1; perhaps TRBD2 as D (6 bases). The CDR3 runs 14 residues. CDR1 and CDR2 from the germline V gene are MNHEY and SMNVEV (reference sequence). Trimming removed 5 bases at V and 4 bases at J, with 12 bases between. CDR3 protein: CASSPLGLYNEQFF. DNA for the CDR3: TGTGCCAGCAGTCCCCTGGGACTTTACAATGAGCAGTTCTTC.

The count of this clone is one. V and J are TRBV7-3 and TRBJ2-1; D call uncertain. The germline gives CDR1 SGHTA, CDR2 FQGTGA. The CDR3 is 15 residues long. V lost 0 bases and J lost 7, with 13 bases in between. DNA for the CDR3: TGTGCCAGCAGCTTAACGGCCTCCGTCGGGAATGAGCAGTTCTTC. Residues: CASSLTASVGNEQFF.

Only a few counts were recorded for this clone. The chain couples TRBV9 to TRBJ2-2; D is perhaps TRBD2 (6 bases). V was clipped by 4 bases and J by 4 bases, with 14 bases between them. Per germline, CDR1 SGDLS and CDR2 YYNGEE. The CDR3 spans 15 residues. As DNA, the CDR3 is TGTGCCAGCAGCCAAACAGTGGGAGGCACCGGGGAGCTGTTTTTT. Translating gives CASSQTVGGTGELFF. Looking up the rest from reference TRBV9 and TRBJ2-2 gives the full variable domain: DSGVTQTPKHLITATGQRVTLRCSPRSGDLSVYWYQQSLDQGLQFLIQYYNGEERAKGNILERFSAQQFPDLHSELNLSSLELGDSALYFCASSQTVGGTGELFFGEGSRLTVL.

V gene TRBV5-6 combines with J gene TRBJ1-1, with 9 positions matching TRBD1. Germline V gives CDR1 SGHDT, CDR2 YYEEEE. The CDR3 has 14 residues. V lost 0 bases and J lost 10; bases outside the gene matches: 7. Written as DNA, the CDR3 is TGTGCCAGCAGCTTGGGACAGGGGGTAAGAGGAGCTTTCTTT. Translating gives CASSLGQGVRGAFF.

The chain couples TRBV19 to TRBJ2-1; 7 nucleotides agree with TRBD2. The CDR3 is made up of 14 amino acids. Germline V gives CDR1 LNHDA, CDR2 SQIVND (reference sequence). The junction had 0 bases not matched to a gene; V was cut back by 3 bases and J by 1 base. CDR3 protein: CASSMRGSYNEQFF. The CDR3 DNA is TGTGCCAGTAGTATGCGGGGGTCCTACAATGAGCAGTTCTTC.

This clone was seen more than once but under ten times. The V call is TRBV18, the J call TRBJ2-7, with unresolved D. The CDR3 has 16 amino acids. With 1 base removed from V and 7 bases from J, the gap between germline ends came to 20 bases. Germline loops: CDR1 KGHSH, CDR2 LQKENI. This CDR3 reads CASSPLSAFSGSEQYF. As DNA, the CDR3 is TGTGCCAGCTCACCACTATCGGCATTCTCAGGTTCGGAGCAGTACTTC.